This TCR beta chain was found in a study of CD8 T cells in Susac syndrome. With respect to this clonotype: Its antigen is as yet unknown.

Isolation of CD8+ and CD4+ T cells was performed negatively, whereas enrichment of TEMRA cells was done by FACS. The RNA, about 0.45 to 1 ug, was put through reverse transcription using random hexamers. TCR beta CDR3 was amplified by immunoSEQ covering 54 Vbeta and 13 Jbeta. Each CDR3 protein gets one entry after TCRdb re-called the immunoSEQ multiplex PCR reads with MiXCR. The repertoire holds 170,000 or so distinct CDR3 sequences, with approximately 93% as singletons. Study-wide results and caveats: It was acknowledged in the study that the number of individuals who were included in its TCR sequencing and HLA analysis was relatively small.

This CDR3 is built from 15 residues. Germline V gives CDR1 SGDLS, CDR2 YYNGEE. V was clipped by 4 bases and J by 5 bases; unmatched bases: 7. The J gene is TRBJ2-2, the V gene TRBV9, with TRBD2 identical over 8 bases. The specimen sequenced was CD4+ T cells from PBMCs. The receptor was isolated from a human donor with multiple sclerosis. In DNA, the CDR3 is TGTGCCAGCAGCACCAGCGGGAGAGGGACCGGGGAGCTGTTTTTT. Its translation is CASSTSGRGTGELFF.